A single sample is the source of the 10 T cell receptor beta chains below, sequenced in a study of shared clonotypes between healthy human individuals (dated by TCRdb to 2020 to 2021). The protocol used for the library was the immunoSEQ multiplex PCR assay. The table comes from immuneACCESS by way of TCRdb, which keeps in-frame sequences with V and J called. Part of the clones is missing from these tables; in studies checked, under half for an unresolved V gene and the rest for unknown reasons. In all, the sample holds fewer than 650,000 clones, and about 82% of those were seen once. The ten largest clones represent 10% to 15% of the sample. The sample taken for sequencing was PBMCs. The receptors here all came from a woman in her 40s in good health. Some clones in this sample may be carry-over from other donors' samples.

This chain uses TRBV30 with TRBJ1-1; 7 nucleotides agree with TRBD1. The CDR3 is made up of 13 amino acids. The V and J ends lost 4 bases and 5 bases, in that order; junction bases with no gene match: 7. The germline gives CDR1 GTSNPN, CDR2 SVGIG (reference sequence). DNA for the CDR3: TGTGCCTGGAATTGGGACAGAGGGACTGAAGCTTTCTTT. This gives the protein CAWNWDRGTEAFF.

The V call is TRBV28, the J call TRBJ2-7, with D uncertain. The CDR3 is made up of 14 amino acids. Trimming pared 0 bases from V and 6 bases from J, leaving 12 bases between. Germline V CDR1 and CDR2: MDHEN, SYDVKM. CDR3 sequence: CASSLWSTEAEQYF. The DNA for the CDR3 is TGTGCCAGCAGTTTATGGAGTACAGAGGCCGAGCAGTACTTC.

This chain uses TRBV2 with TRBJ1-2; 10 bases are shared with TRBD1. The V segment lost 4 bases and the J segment 10 bases; nucleotides outside the gene matches: 3. Germline loops: CDR1 SNHLY, CDR2 FYNNEI. This CDR3 contains 12 residues. In DNA, the CDR3 is TGTGCCAGCAGTGTGACAGGGGGCGACTACACCTTC. It codes for CASSVTGGDYTF.

V usage is TRBV2 and J usage is TRBJ2-5; TRBD1 or TRBD2 may be the D gene (6 bases each). CDR1 and CDR2 (germline): SNHLY, FYNNEI. CDR3 size: 17 residues. Trimming removed 4 bases from V and 3 bases from J, with 21 bases in between. The CDR3 reads CASSGRSDRGGKETQYF. In nucleotides, the CDR3 is TGTGCCAGCAGTGGTAGGAGCGACAGAGGGGGGAAAGAGACCCAGTACTTC.

The sample holds one count of this clone. A read error may account for a junction end that differs from germline. The chain links TRBV6-4 to TRBJ2-2; no definite D call. From germline, CDR1 is MRHNA and CDR2 SNTAGT. This CDR3 comprises 14 residues. The CDR3, as DNA: TGTGCCAGCAGTTACTCCGGTTACACCGGGGAGCTGTTTTTT. It is translated as CASSYSGYTGELFF.

CDR3 DNA: TGTGCCAGCAGTTTCCCCCTTCTCTGGGGGGCTAACTATGGCTACACCTTC. Translation gives CASSFPLLWGANYGYTF. V and J are TRBV28 and TRBJ1-2; the D gene is possibly TRBD1 (5 bases). Germline CDR1 MDHEN, CDR2 SYDVKM. This CDR3 contains 17 residues. The V and J ends lost 3 bases and 0 bases respectively, with 17 bases between them.

The chain combines TRBV6-1 with TRBJ2-7; 7 nucleotides agree with TRBD2. In germline, CDR1 is MNHNS, CDR2 SASEGT. J gave up 4 bases and V 8 bases, and 11 bases lay outside the gene matches. The CDR3 loop spans 14 amino acids. In DNA, the CDR3 is TGTGCCAGCCACGGTGCCACCGGGGGGTACGAGCAGTACTTC. It is translated as CASHGATGGYEQYF.

The chain uses TRBV7-9 and TRBJ1-4; 11 bases fit TRBD1. The CDR3 contains 16 residues. Losses at the gene ends were 3 bases for V and 8 bases for J; bases not matched to a gene: 8. Germline V lookup: CDR1 SEHNR, CDR2 FQNEAQ (reference sequence). CDR3 sequence: CASSFRGDRGNEKLFF. The CDR3 DNA sequence: TGTGCCAGCAGCTTTAGGGGGGACAGGGGGAACGAAAAACTGTTTTTT.

The J gene is TRBJ1-1, the V gene TRBV29-1; a weak D match, TRBD1 (6 bases). The CDR3 is 11 residues long. V was clipped by 4 bases and J by 7 bases, with 10 bases between them. Germline V lookup: CDR1 SQVTM, CDR2 ANQGSEA. The CDR3 loop reads CSVGGDIEAFF. The CDR3 DNA sequence: TGCAGCGTTGGAGGGGACATTGAAGCTTTCTTT.

This chain uses TRBV7-9 with TRBJ2-5; 10 positions agree with TRBD2. V shed 5 bases, J shed 1 base, and the junction held 4 bases outside the gene matches. Germline-derived CDR1 and CDR2 are SEHNR and FQNEAQ (reference sequence). CDR3 size: 15 residues. The CDR3 loop is CASSPGLAVQETQYF. CDR3 DNA sequence: TGTGCCAGCAGCCCTGGACTAGCGGTCCAAGAGACCCAGTACTTC.